Listed below are T cell receptor beta chains from one sample, sequenced in a study of shared clonotypes between healthy human individuals. Generated by immunoSEQ multiplex PCR, the TCRdb table keeps only in-frame clones and is missing some. Found here are about 2.1 million clones, about 93% of them singletons; the top ten hold around 1.7%. Sequenced: naive CD8+ T cells from PBMCs. These receptors came from a man aged 18 to 29 in good health. Some clones in this sample may be carry-over from other donors' samples. Both conserved end residues are part of each CDR3. The D gene is left open where the match is weak. Expanded clones get a size class; other rows say once, few or many, or leave the size out.

J	D	size	V	CDR3	DNA
TRBJ2-5	NA	NA	TRBV11-1	CASSLVARGTYQETQYF	TGTGCCAGCAGCTTAGTGGCCAGGGGAACGTACCAAGAGACCCAGTACTTC
TRBJ2-3	TRBD1	NA	TRBV19	CASQDRATDTQYF	TGTGCCAGTCAGGACAGGGCCACAGATACGCAGTATTTT
TRBJ1-1	NA	NA	TRBV29-1	CSGLDRLNTEAFF	TGCAGCGGGTTGGACAGACTGAACACTGAAGCTTTCTTT
TRBJ2-5	TRBD2	NA	TRBV6-6	CASSSLAVQETQYF	TGTGCCAGCAGTTCACTAGCGGTCCAAGAGACCCAGTACTTC
TRBJ2-3	NA	once	TRBV10-3	CAIGPDGTDTQYF	TGTGCCATCGGTCCAGATGGCACAGATACGCAGTATTTT
TRBJ1-4	TRBD1	NA	TRBV11-2	CASSSPGQGGEKLFF	TGTGCCAGCAGCAGCCCGGGACAGGGGGGAGAAAAACTGTTTTTT
TRBJ1-3	NA	NA	TRBV6-1	CASRVGNTIYF	TGTGCCAGCAGGGTTGGAAACACCATATATTTT
TRBJ2-2	TRBD1	NA	TRBV2	CASSSPGQGATGELFF	TGTGCCAGCAGTTCTCCGGGACAGGGGGCCACCGGGGAGCTGTTTTTT
TRBJ2-7	NA	NA	TRBV6-5	CASSSRYEQYF	TGTGCCAGCAGTTCCCGGTACGAGCAGTACTTC
TRBJ2-7	NA	NA	TRBV28	CASSPTSGRTYEQYF	TGTGCCAGCAGTCCCACTTCAGGGAGGACCTACGAGCAGTACTTC
TRBJ2-3	NA	NA	TRBV7-2	CASSSRLRTTDTQYF	TGTGCCAGCAGCTCGAGACTTAGGACCACAGATACGCAGTATTTT
TRBJ1-1	TRBD1	NA	TRBV5-1	CASRPTGDGTEAFF	TGCGCCAGCAGGCCGACAGGGGATGGCACTGAAGCTTTCTTT
TRBJ2-7	NA	NA	TRBV10-3	CAISESTGGDEQYF	TGTGCCATCAGTGAGTCGACGGGGGGCGACGAGCAGTACTTC
TRBJ2-7	NA	NA	TRBV11-2	CASSFENTRSSYEQYF	TGTGCCAGCAGCTTCGAAAACACAAGGAGCTCCTACGAGCAGTACTTC
TRBJ2-7	TRBD1	NA	TRBV27	CASSYSTGVRNYEQYF	TGTGCCAGCAGTTACTCCACAGGGGTTCGGAACTACGAGCAGTACTTC
TRBJ1-5	NA	NA	TRBV27	CASSPYPGQNNQPQHF	TGTGCCAGCAGTCCATACCCTGGACAGAACAATCAGCCCCAGCATTTT
TRBJ1-3	TRBD1	NA	TRBV28	CASSFLASEQGAHTIYF	TGTGCCAGCAGTTTTTTGGCGAGTGAACAGGGGGCTCACACCATATATTTT
TRBJ1-1	NA	NA	TRBV19	CASSIDYVPLDRGNTEAFF	TGTGCCAGTAGTATAGATTATGTTCCCCTGGATCGCGGGAACACTGAAGCTTTCTTT
TRBJ2-1	NA	once	TRBV7-9	CASGAPLTGNEQFF	TGTGCCAGCGGGGCACCCTTGACGGGCAATGAGCAGTTCTTC